The clone carrying this T cell receptor beta chain was counted a few times. The antigen is not known. The CDR3 consists of 16 residues. V was shortened by 4 bases and J by 0 bases, with 13 bases between the two germline ends. Germline lookup yields CDR1 MDHEN and CDR2 SYDVKM. This record comes from a study of cytomegalovirus exposure and HLA in healthy donors. Study as a whole: The roughly 120 million unique TCR beta sequences, from around 200 million T cells, were found by an earlier analysis. General observations from the study: Most TCR sequences were uncommon, yet certain public TCRs appeared in many donors. Later analysis placed DRB1 highest and HLA-C lowest in TCR association rates, which differed by HLA locus. TCR beta sequences reportedly predicted most subjects' HLA-A and HLA-B alleles accurately.

PCR involved 60 Vbeta and 13 Jbeta primers. Only in-frame clones appear in the TCRdb table, and some are missing; sequencing was by immunoSEQ multiplex PCR. The sample lists around 130,000 clones; about 8.5% were seen once. The sequenced material came from PBMCs. The TCR comes from a man aged 35 to 55 in good health and CMV-seronegative. The chain combines TRBV28 with TRBJ1-5, with TRBD1 as a possible D gene (6 bases). The CDR3 sequence: CASSWGEGDSNQPQHF. The CDR3 nucleotides are TGTGCCAGCAGTTGGGGTGAGGGGGATAGCAATCAGCCCCAGCATTTT.